This section outlines one T cell receptor beta chain sequence together with its context. Only in-frame clones appear in the TCRdb table, and some are missing; sequencing was by immunoSEQ multiplex PCR. The top ten hold around 3% of the sample, which has about 370,000 clones, 89% seen once. Unmatched junction bases numbered 12, after V lost 6 bases and J lost 9 bases. Germline loops: CDR1 ENHRY, CDR2 SYGVKD. The CDR3 extends over 15 amino acids. The data originate from a study of blood T cell repertoires in COVID-19. Study information: There were acute and convalescent COVID-19 samples, and they came from the United States, Italy and Spain. Sample material is recorded as cDNA or gDNA derived from T cells, B-cell-depleted T cells, or PBMCs.

The V call is TRBV10-3, the J call TRBJ2-1; TRBD2 matches 9 bases. Sequencing input: peripheral blood. The sequence came from a woman aged 25 to 39 with COVID-19, enrolled during active disease. CDR3 nucleotide sequence: TGTGCCATCAGAAGGGCGAGCGGGGGGCCCGGTGAGCAGTTCTTC. It is translated as CAIRRASGGPGEQFF.